Sequencing of this TCR beta chain was carried out in a study of beta chain features in type 1 diabetes. General observations from the study: People with Type 1 diabetes carried modestly yet significantly shorter TCRB CDR3s in all four CD4+ subsets. Insertions were fewer and deletions more numerous at VDJ junctions in type 1 diabetes patients.

Worth noting for this clone: The antigen is unknown. One base separates it from a far larger clone, so it is likely a read error.

Expressed TCRB transcripts were sequenced after all isolated RNA was converted to cDNA. Sequenced naive, central memory and regulatory T cell samples produced an average of about 3.57 million reads. Method: immunoSEQ multiplex PCR; TCRdb's copy keeps in-frame clones and lacks some. In the table there are a few hundred thousand clones, 8.5% to 10% of which are singletons. Sequenced material: central memory CD4+ T cells from blood. The TCR originated in a man aged 25-40 years with type 1 diabetes.

The CDR3 region has the DNA TGTGCCAGCAGTCCCGGGACAGGGTACACCGGGGAGCTGTTTTTT. Its protein is CASSPGTGYTGELFF. The gene calls are TRBV6-4 and TRBJ2-2; 9 bases agree with TRBD1. The CDR3 is 15 amino acids. Germline values: CDR1 MRHNA, CDR2 SNTAGT. V shed 5 bases, J shed 3 bases, and the junction held 4 bases outside the gene matches.